The T cell receptor beta chain under discussion was sequenced for a study of memory CD8 T cells in hepatitis C reinfection. Study at large: Chronic HCV followed reinfection in a couple of donors who cleared primary infection.

Time point specified: peak reinfection, 3 to 8 weeks after reinfection detection. Sorted cells were sequenced directly ex vivo without any in vitro expansion. People who inject drugs from Montreal's HEPCO study were the donors. Total naive CD8 T cells were sorted as viable CD3+ CD8+ CD45RO- cells from a couple of donors. There are 15 residues in the CDR3. The germline CDR1 and CDR2 sequences are MNHEY and SVGAGI. V lost 0 bases and J 4 bases, leaving 10 bases between the germline ends. Assay: immunoSEQ multiplex PCR; the TCRdb copy retains only in-frame clones and omits some. The sample lists around 45,000 clones, 88% occurring once.

Sequenced material: naive CD8+ T cells sorted from blood. This rearrangement joins TRBV6-5 to TRBJ1-3; D is unresolved. The origin of this receptor is a man between 18 and 35 years old with hepatitis C virus infection. The chain's CDR3 is CASSYSTGSGNTIYF. The CDR3 region has the DNA TGTGCCAGCAGTTACTCTACGGGTTCGGGAAACACCATATATTTT.